The text below deals with one TCR beta chain. Antigen: not known. Both 60 Vbeta primers and 13 Jbeta primers went into the PCR. Repertoires were generated with immunoSEQ multiplex PCR, while TCRdb's copy carries only in-frame clones and drops some. The repertoire consists of about 170,000 clones, with around 80% occurring once and the leading ten covering about 2.2%. The sample originates from a study of cytomegalovirus exposure and HLA in healthy donors. Study results and limitations: In a later analysis, across HLA loci, associated TCR counts were highest for DRB1, lowest for HLA-C.

The CDR3 length is 13 residues. Germline V gives CDR1 MNHNS, CDR2 SASEGT. V lost 8 bases and J 1 base, leaving 9 bases between the germline ends. This chain links TRBV6-1 with TRBJ2-1; perhaps TRBD2 as D (6 bases). This clonotype was sampled from a male donor in good health and CMV-seronegative. The specimen sequenced was PBMCs. CDR3 nucleotides: TGTGCCAGCGGGGGGACTTCCTACAATGAGCAGTTCTTC. Encoded protein: CASGGTSYNEQFF.